One sample yielded the 2 T cell receptor beta chains listed below, sequenced in a study of blood T cell repertoires in COVID-19. Assay: immunoSEQ multiplex PCR; the TCRdb copy retains only in-frame clones and omits some. The sample has 200,000 or so clones; roughly 84% are singletons. The sequencing sample was made of peripheral blood. Receptors were obtained from a human donor in a cohort sampled during active COVID-19.

This chain links TRBV19 with TRBJ2-5, with 7 bases aligning to TRBD1. This CDR3 is built from 14 residues. Germline values: CDR1 LNHDA, CDR2 SQIVND (reference sequence). The V gene end was trimmed by 5 bases and the J gene end by 6 bases; junction bases not matched to a gene: 9. CDR3: CASSHDRASKTQYF. The CDR3 DNA follows: TGTGCCAGTAGTCATGACAGGGCCTCTAAGACCCAGTACTTC.

V is TRBV28 and J is TRBJ1-2; 8 bases fit TRBD1. J lost 8 bases, V lost 6 bases, and 11 bases had no gene match. The V gene's germline CDR1 is MDHEN and CDR2 SYDVKM. CDR3 size: 14 residues. The CDR3 DNA follows: TGTGCCAGCAGCTTCGGACAGGGAGCGTCGGGCTACACCTTC. It yields the protein CASSFGQGASGYTF.